This TCR beta chain was sequenced for a study of long-term antiretroviral therapy in people with HIV. The CDR3 spans 15 residues. Germline assignment: CDR1 SGHRS and CDR2 YFSETQ. V trimming: 4 bases; J trimming: 1 base; junction bases outside the gene matches: 5. immunoSEQ v3.0 was run at survey level. Generated by immunoSEQ multiplex PCR, the TCRdb table keeps only in-frame clones and is missing some. The table records some 2,000 clones, around nine tenths of them present only once. Sequenced material: unsorted PBMCs, taken 0.7 years after starting antiretroviral therapy. This clonotype was sampled from a woman between 45 and 65 years old with HIV. This sequence joins TRBV5-1 and TRBJ2-1; TRBD2 agrees at 7 bases. The chain's CDR3 is CASSVTSRSYNEQFF. The CDR3 nucleotides read TGCGCCAGCAGCGTGACTAGCCGTTCCTACAATGAGCAGTTCTTC.